The 30 T cell receptor beta chains below were found in one sample sequenced in a study of early T cells in non-severe SARS-CoV-2 infection. One entry per CDR3 protein results from TCRdb running MiXCR on the 5' RACE reads. The sample lists under 30,000 distinct CDR3 sequences; approximately 5.6% were seen once. Sequenced material: whole blood. The receptors derive from an adult who was a healthcare worker with PCR-confirmed SARS-CoV-2 infection or an uninfected control (not recorded which).

This clonotype was found many times. This chain joins TRBV6-6 and TRBJ1-5, with 9 bases matching TRBD1. Losses at the gene ends were 5 bases for V and 2 bases for J; bases not matched to a gene: 4. The length of the CDR3 is 15 residues. Looked up from germline, CDR1 is MNHNY and CDR2 is SVGAGI (reference sequence). The CDR3 sequence is CASSPGQGRNQPQHF. CDR3 DNA: TGTGCCAGCAGTCCGGGACAGGGACGCAATCAGCCCCAGCATTTT.

This clonotype was detected ten times or more. The chain has TRBV4-2 and TRBJ2-1, with 13 bases identical to TRBD2. Germline assignment: CDR1 LGHNA and CDR2 YNFKEQ. Trimming removed 3 bases from V and 5 bases from J; junction bases left unmatched: 4. The CDR3 has 16 residues. CDR3 in DNA: TGTGCCAGCAGCCAGGGCGGACTAGCGGGGGACAATGAGCAGTTCTTC. Protein product: CASSQGGLAGDNEQFF.

The chain carries TRBV10-1 and TRBJ2-1, with TRBD2 matching over 7 bases. CDR3 size: 16 residues. Germline trimming cut 0 bases from V and 8 bases from J; bases unmatched to any gene: 10. In germline, CDR1 is WNHNN, CDR2 SYGVQD (reference sequence). CDR3 DNA sequence: TGCGCCAGCAGTGAGTCGATGGCTAGCGGCCCCTATGAGCAGTTCTTC. This codes for CASSESMASGPYEQFF.

This clonotype was counted at least ten times. V is TRBV11-2 and J is TRBJ2-7; D unresolved. V was shortened by 5 bases and J by 2 bases, with 10 bases between the two germline ends. CDR1 and CDR2 (germline): SGHAT, FQNNGV. The CDR3 is made up of 13 amino acids. The CDR3 here is CASSLVSTYEQYF. In DNA, the CDR3 is TGTGCCAGCAGCCTAGTCTCCACCTACGAGCAGTACTTC.

On this clonotype: Mismatch with germline at one junction end may stem from a read error. V usage is TRBV12-3 or TRBV12-4 and J usage is TRBJ2-6; perhaps D is TRBD1 or TRBD2 (5 bases each). The CDR3 runs 15 residues. The DNA for the CDR3 is TGTGCCAGCAGCCCCGCGGGCCTTGGGGCCTACGTCCTGACTTTC. As protein: CASSPAGLGAYVLTF.

In this sample, this clonotype turned up many times. The rearrangement uses TRBV20-1 and TRBJ2-7; no clear D gene. V was cut by 5 bases and J by 6 bases, with 11 bases left in between. The CDR3 length is 11 residues. Germline lookup yields CDR1 DFQATT and CDR2 SNEGSKA (reference sequence). The CDR3 bases are TGCAGTGCTCCCACAGAGCCCGAGCAGTACTTC. Protein product: CSAPTEPEQYF.

This clonotype was counted at least ten times. V is TRBV2 and J is TRBJ1-2, with TRBD1 matching 8 bases. The CDR3 consists of 13 residues. Losses at the gene ends were 6 bases for V and 3 bases for J; bases not matched to a gene: 3. The germline CDR1 and CDR2 sequences are SNHLY and FYNNEI. CDR3 nucleotide sequence: TGTGCCAGCAGCGCGGACAGGGACTATGGCTACACCTTC. It specifies CASSADRDYGYTF.

At least ten counts were recorded for this clonotype. The chain combines TRBV5-1 with TRBJ1-1, with 9 bases that match TRBD1. V shed 4 bases, J shed 0 bases, and the junction held 7 bases outside the gene matches. This CDR3 is built from 16 residues. Germline V lookup: CDR1 SGHRS, CDR2 YFSETQ. CDR3 sequence: CASSTDGTGMNTEAFF. The CDR3 DNA is TGCGCCAGCAGCACGGACGGGACAGGGATGAACACTGAAGCTTTCTTT.

The chain couples TRBV4-3 to TRBJ1-2; TRBD1 agrees at 7 bases. Trimming cost V 4 bases and J 4 bases; bases outside gene matches: 9. Germline loops: CDR1 LGHNA, CDR2 YSLEER. This CDR3 comprises 15 residues. This chain's CDR3 is CASSPGEGATYGYTF. The CDR3 nucleotides read TGCGCCAGCAGCCCTGGTGAGGGGGCGACCTATGGCTACACCTTC.

In this sample, this clonotype turned up many times. In nucleotides, the CDR3 is TGTGCCTGGACCCCCGGGGGCTTTGGCTACACCTTC. Protein product: CAWTPGGFGYTF. The genes are TRBV30 and TRBJ1-2, with D possibly TRBD1 on 6 matching bases. Germline V CDR1 and CDR2: GTSNPN, SVGIG (reference sequence). The CDR3 sequence is 12 residues long. Trimming stripped 4 bases from V and 7 bases from J, with 13 bases between.

This clonotype has just a few counts. The chain links TRBV20-1 to TRBJ1-1; D not certain. Deletions cut 6 bases from V and 7 bases from J, with 15 bases between. The CDR3 is made up of 12 amino acids. Germline V lookup: CDR1 DFQATT, CDR2 SNEGSKA (reference sequence). CDR3 sequence (DNA): TGCAGTGCCAAGTGGAGATCGGATGAAGCTTTCTTT. As protein: CSAKWRSDEAFF.

Ten or more counts support this clonotype. The junction departs from the called germline gene at one end, perhaps through a read error. The CDR3 reads CSARDRYQDNF. The CDR3 nucleotides read TGCAGTGCTAGAGATCGGTACCAGGATAACTTC. The gene calls are TRBV20-1 and TRBJ2-7; D not certain. The CDR3 is 11 amino acids. The germline V gene encodes CDR1 DFQATT and CDR2 SNEGSKA (reference sequence).

Ten or more counts support this clonotype. The CDR3 spells CASSRSRGDNYGYTF. Here the CDR3 DNA reads TGTGCCAGCAGTAGAAGCAGGGGGGATAACTATGGCTACACCTTC. The chain carries TRBV6-5 and TRBJ1-2; 7 positions match TRBD1. Germline V gene data show CDR1 as MNHEY and CDR2 as SVGAGI. Trimming took 5 bases from V and 1 from J; bases not matched to a gene: 7. The CDR3 contains 15 residues.

This clonotype was recorded at least ten times. The gene calls are TRBV27 and TRBJ2-7; perhaps TRBD1 as D (5 bases). CDR3 size: 13 residues. Trimming removed 4 bases from V and 0 bases from J, with 7 bases in between. CDR1 and CDR2 (germline): MNHEY, SMNVEV (reference sequence). CDR3 DNA: TGTGCCAGCAGTTCAGGGTTCTCCTACGAGCAGTACTTC. Protein sequence: CASSSGFSYEQYF.

This clonotype was counted many times. The rearrangement links TRBV20-1 to TRBJ2-1; 15 bases line up with TRBD2. J lost 9 bases, V lost 0 bases, and 6 bases had no gene match. Germline CDR1 reads DFQATT; CDR2 reads SNEGSKA (reference sequence). The CDR3 is 16 residues long. This CDR3 reads CSARDWTSGRGPEQFF. CDR3 DNA sequence: TGCAGTGCTAGAGACTGGACTAGCGGGAGGGGTCCTGAGCAGTTCTTC.

This clonotype was recorded many times. One end of the junction varies from germline; a read error may be responsible. V is TRBV3-1 and J is TRBJ2-1; 7 bases line up with TRBD2. This CDR3 comprises 18 residues. The germline CDR1 and CDR2 sequences are LGHDT and YNNKEL (reference sequence). CDR3 coding DNA: TGTGCCAGCAGCGAAGAAGCTGTCCGGGGGGACTTAAACAATGAGCAGTTCTTC. This translates into CASSEEAVRGDLNNEQFF.

The chain is built from TRBV27 and TRBJ2-3, with TRBD2 matching over 7 bases. V dropped 6 bases and J dropped 2; count of bases not matched to a gene: 5. Germline values: CDR1 MNHEY, CDR2 SMNVEV (reference sequence). This CDR3 has 14 residues. CDR3 protein: CASRGAGTTDTQYF. The CDR3 region has the DNA TGTGCCAGCAGAGGAGCGGGGACCACAGATACGCAGTATTTT.

There are many counts of this clonotype. The chain employs TRBV29-1 and TRBJ1-5, with unresolved D. Germline values: CDR1 SQVTM, CDR2 ANQGSEA. This CDR3 has 14 residues. V dropped 5 bases and J dropped 3 bases, with 14 bases sitting between them. DNA for the CDR3: TGCAGCGTTCGGGCCGGTAATTTCAATCAGCCCCAGCATTTT. Translating gives CSVRAGNFNQPQHF.

The table lists this clonotype with many counts. CDR3 sequence (DNA): TGTGCCAGCAGCTGGAGGACTAGCGGGGGAAACACAGATACGCAGTATTTT. Amino acid sequence: CASSWRTSGGNTDTQYF. The rearrangement links TRBV11-1 to TRBJ2-3, with 13 bases lining up with TRBD2. The germline V gene encodes CDR1 SGHAT and CDR2 FQDESV (reference sequence). This CDR3 has 17 amino acids. Unmatched junction bases numbered 6, after V lost 4 bases and J lost 2 bases.

The chain joins TRBV7-3 to TRBJ2-7, with 9 bases that match TRBD2. Looked up from germline, CDR1 is SGHTA and CDR2 is FQGTGA. V shed 3 bases, J shed 5 bases, and the junction held 8 bases outside the gene matches. This CDR3 region has 15 residues. The CDR3 is CASSLGGRAVHEQYF. The CDR3 DNA reads as TGTGCCAGCAGCTTGGGCGGGAGGGCCGTCCACGAGCAGTACTTC.

There are many counts of this clonotype. The rearrangement joins TRBV7-2 to TRBJ1-1; D unclear. V was pared by 2 bases and J by 7 bases, with 11 bases between. The length of the CDR3 is 13 residues. CDR1 and CDR2 from the germline V gene are SGHTA and FQGNSA. CDR3 residues: CASSLRDTDEAFF. The CDR3 DNA follows: TGTGCCAGCAGCTTAAGGGATACCGATGAAGCTTTCTTT.

This clonotype was counted a few times. The J gene is TRBJ2-7, the V gene TRBV7-6, with D hard to call. Trimming took off 3 bases at V and 5 bases at J, with 5 bases between the two ends. CDR1 and CDR2 from the germline V gene are SGHVS and FNYEAQ. CDR3 length: 11 amino acids. The CDR3 here is CASSFGNEQYF. CDR3 DNA: TGTGCCAGCAGCTTTGGAAACGAGCAGTACTTC. Combining the CDR3 with reference TRBV7-6 and TRBJ2-7 gives the whole variable domain GAGVSQSPRYKVTKRGQDVALRCDPISGHVSLYWYRQALGQGPEFLTYFNYEAQQDKSGLPNDRFSAERPEGSISTLTIQRTEQRDSAMYRCASSFGNEQYFGPGTRLTVT.

This clonotype was seen repeatedly, ten times or more. The chain employs TRBV2 and TRBJ2-1; D is tentatively TRBD1 or TRBD2 (5 bases each). The CDR3 sequence is 15 residues long. Germline loops: CDR1 SNHLY, CDR2 FYNNEI. Trimming cost V 6 bases and J 3 bases, with 15 bases left between them. This CDR3 is CASSPGTISYNEQFF. CDR3 coding DNA: TGTGCCAGCAGCCCGGGGACCATCAGCTACAATGAGCAGTTCTTC.

The sample holds many counts of this clonotype. CDR3 nucleotide sequence: TGTGCCAGCAGTTATCGGGACAGCTACGAGCAGTACTTC. Protein: CASSYRDSYEQYF. The rearrangement links TRBV12-3 or TRBV12-4 to TRBJ2-7; 7 bases fit TRBD1. The CDR3 has 13 amino acids. The junction had 3 bases not matched to a gene; V was cut back by 4 bases and J by 3 bases.

In its sample, this clonotype was seen a few times. The chain is built from TRBV11-2 and TRBJ2-7; possibly TRBD2 for D (5 bases). The germline gives CDR1 SGHAT, CDR2 FQNNGV. CDR3 length: 15 amino acids. Trimming stripped 1 base from V and 3 bases from J, with 13 bases between. The CDR3 reads CASSLGTPQDYEQYF. The CDR3 DNA reads as TGTGCCAGCAGCTTAGGGACTCCTCAGGACTACGAGCAGTACTTC.

This clonotype was observed at least ten times. The rearrangement uses TRBV28 and TRBJ2-3; TRBD1 might be the D (5 bases). This CDR3 is built from 14 residues. The V end was cut by 8 bases, the J end by 5 bases, with 17 bases between. CDR1 and CDR2 (germline): MDHEN, SYDVKM. The CDR3 nucleotides read TGTGCCAGCGTGGCAGGGTTGCCCCAAGATACGCAGTATTTT. It yields the protein CASVAGLPQDTQYF. The full variable domain, completed using reference TRBV28 and TRBJ2-3, is DVKVTQSSRYLVKRTGEKVFLECVQDMDHENMFWYRQDPGLGLRLIYFSYDVKMKEKGDIPEGYSVSREKKERFSLILESASTNQTSMYLCASVAGLPQDTQYFGPGTRLTVL.

This clonotype was seen a handful of times. The J gene is TRBJ1-1, the V gene TRBV28; D perhaps matches TRBD1 (5 bases). The V end was cut by 6 bases, the J end by 3 bases, with 17 bases between. This CDR3 is 15 amino acids long. Germline-derived CDR1 and CDR2 are MDHEN and SYDVKM. CDR3 nucleotide sequence: TGTGCCAGCAGCCCCCCCGGTGGGGGTTACACTGAAGCTTTCTTT. This encodes CASSPPGGGYTEAFF.

In this sample, this clonotype turned up many times. The chain is built from TRBV6-2 or TRBV6-3 and TRBJ2-2; 9 bases are shared with TRBD2. The trim removed 8 bases at V and 3 bases at J, leaving 10 bases unmatched. Germline V gene lookup returns CDR1 MNHEY and CDR2 SVGEGT. This CDR3 contains 16 residues. CDR3 sequence reads: CASGIETSGHTGELFF. The CDR3 DNA reads as TGTGCCAGCGGTATTGAAACTAGCGGGCACACCGGGGAGCTGTTTTTT.

The sample holds many counts of this clonotype. The chain has TRBV6-1 and TRBJ2-7; D could derive from TRBD1 or TRBD2 (6 bases each). The CDR3 runs 16 residues. V shed 5 bases and J shed 3 bases, with 20 bases lying between them. Germline CDR1 reads MNHNS; CDR2 reads SASEGT. CDR3 DNA: TGTGCCAGCAGTCCGTGGGGGCAGACGGGGGACTACGAGCAGTACTTC. It specifies CASSPWGQTGDYEQYF.

The V and J genes are TRBV5-4 and TRBJ2-5; 8 positions match TRBD2. Trimming at V came to 0 bases and at J to 5 bases, leaving 9 bases not matched to a gene. The CDR3 is 16 amino acids. Looked up from germline, CDR1 is SGHNT and CDR2 is YYREEE (reference sequence). The CDR3, as DNA: TGTGCCAGCAGCTTGGGTACTAGCGGCGCGGGGGAGACCCAGTACTTC. This encodes CASSLGTSGAGETQYF.